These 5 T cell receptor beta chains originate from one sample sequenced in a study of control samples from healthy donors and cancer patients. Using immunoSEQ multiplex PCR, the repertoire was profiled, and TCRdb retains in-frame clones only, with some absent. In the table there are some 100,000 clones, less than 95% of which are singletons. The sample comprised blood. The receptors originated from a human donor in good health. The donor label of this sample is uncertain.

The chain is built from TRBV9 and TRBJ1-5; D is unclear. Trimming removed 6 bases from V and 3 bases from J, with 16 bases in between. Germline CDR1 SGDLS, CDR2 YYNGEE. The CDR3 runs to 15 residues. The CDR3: CASIPGEFTNQPQHF. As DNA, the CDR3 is TGTGCCAGCATCCCGGGAGAGTTCACCAATCAGCCCCAGCATTTT.

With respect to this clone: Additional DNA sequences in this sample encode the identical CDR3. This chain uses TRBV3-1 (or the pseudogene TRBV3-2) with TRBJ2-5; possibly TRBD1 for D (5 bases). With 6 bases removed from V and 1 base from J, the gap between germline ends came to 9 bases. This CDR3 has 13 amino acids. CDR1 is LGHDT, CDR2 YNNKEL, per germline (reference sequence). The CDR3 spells CASRKDSQETQYF. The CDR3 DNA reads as TGTGCCAGCAGGAAAGACAGCCAAGAGACCCAGTACTTC.

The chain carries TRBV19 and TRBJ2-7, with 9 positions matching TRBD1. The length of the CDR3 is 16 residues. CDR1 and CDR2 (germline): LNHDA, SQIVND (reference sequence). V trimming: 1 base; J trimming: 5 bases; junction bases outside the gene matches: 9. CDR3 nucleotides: TGTGCCAGTAGTATAGGGGCCGGGACAGGGTGGAACGAGCAGTACTTC. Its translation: CASSIGAGTGWNEQYF.

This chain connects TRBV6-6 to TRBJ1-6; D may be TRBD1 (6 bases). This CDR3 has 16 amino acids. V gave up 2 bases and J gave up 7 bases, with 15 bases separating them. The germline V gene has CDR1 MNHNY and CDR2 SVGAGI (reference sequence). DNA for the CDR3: TGTGCCAGCAGTTACGCTGGACAGATGAGCAATTCACCCCTCCACTTT. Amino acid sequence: CASSYAGQMSNSPLHF.

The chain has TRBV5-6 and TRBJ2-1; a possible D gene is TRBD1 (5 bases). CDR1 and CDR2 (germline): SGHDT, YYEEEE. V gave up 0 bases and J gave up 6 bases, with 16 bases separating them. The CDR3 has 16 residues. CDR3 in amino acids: CASSLAGQGRFNEQFF. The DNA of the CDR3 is TGTGCCAGCAGCTTGGCCGGGCAGGGTCGGTTCAATGAGCAGTTCTTC.